The 32 T cell receptor beta chains presented below share a single source sample, sequenced in a study of T cells expressing NK-cell markers. TCRdb reprocessed the 5' RACE reads and stores each CDR3 protein as one record, lacking DNA. The sample's table shows over 250,000 distinct CDR3 sequences. The material sequenced was blood T cells: a sorted CD56 or NKG2C T cell subset, CD4+ or CD8+ T cells, or bulk PBMC T cells (not recorded which). These receptors were obtained from a woman aged 18 to 75 in good health.

The chain uses TRBV20-1 and TRBJ2-1; checking the TCRdb D call of TRBD2 is not possible without DNA. The CDR3 totals 13 residues. Germline CDR1 is DFQATT and CDR2 is SNEGSKA (reference sequence). The chain's CDR3 is CSLRRSSYNEQFF.

The chain's CDR3 is CSAPHTNGGALNEQFF. The V call is TRBV20-1, the J call TRBJ2-1; TCRdb returns TRBD2, unconfirmable since there is no DNA. Per the germline V gene, CDR1 is DFQATT and CDR2 is SNEGSKA (reference sequence). The CDR3 totals 16 residues.

The V call is TRBV30, the J call TRBJ1-1. The germline V gene has CDR1 GTSNPN and CDR2 SVGIG (reference sequence). The CDR3 extends over 12 amino acids. Here the CDR3 reads CASGTASPEAFF. The entire variable domain, with the rest obtained from reference TRBV30 and TRBJ1-1, is as follows: SQTIHQWPATLVQPVGSPLSLECTVEGTSNPNLYWYRQAAGRGLQLLFYSVGIGQISSEVPQNLSASRPQDRQFILSSKKLLLSDSGFYLCASGTASPEAFFGQGTRLTVV.

The rearrangement links TRBV7-2 to TRBJ2-1. Germline-derived CDR1 and CDR2 are SGHTA and FQGNSA. CDR3 length equals 13 residues. CDR3 sequence: CASSLATNNEQFF.

The rearrangement joins TRBV20-1 to TRBJ2-5; TCRdb's assignment of TRBD1 cannot be checked, as there is no DNA. The CDR3 spans 15 residues. Germline CDR1 DFQATT, CDR2 SNEGSKA (reference sequence). This CDR3 is CSARDGAGKGQTQYF.

V is TRBV18 and J is TRBJ2-5. This CDR3 region has 14 residues. Germline CDR1 reads KGHSH; CDR2 reads LQKENI. This chain's CDR3 is CASSPPGSQETQYF.

The chain has TRBV20-1 and TRBJ1-1; the TCRdb call, TRBD1, lacks DNA for checking. Germline V gene lookup returns CDR1 DFQATT and CDR2 SNEGSKA (reference sequence). The CDR3 runs 15 residues. This chain's CDR3 is CSALQRAPGNTEAFF.

The chain is built from TRBV28 and TRBJ2-4; TCRdb picks TRBD1, but there is no DNA to check that call. Germline values: CDR1 MDHEN, CDR2 SYDVKM. The CDR3 covers 16 residues. CDR3 in amino acids: CASSPPGTGFENIQYF.

The chain carries TRBV12-3 or TRBV12-4 and TRBJ2-2. This CDR3 region has 13 residues. CDR3 loop: CASTLHTSGELFF.

J is TRBJ2-1 and V is TRBV7-2; TCRdb's D call of TRBD2 is untestable without DNA. This CDR3 is 12 amino acids long. Per germline, CDR1 SGHTA and CDR2 FQGNSA. The CDR3 here is CASSLMGTIPFF.

J is TRBJ1-1 and V is TRBV29-1. Germline-derived CDR1 and CDR2 are SQVTM and ANQGSEA. This CDR3 comprises 13 residues. This CDR3 reads CSSERLVNTEAFF. Together with reference TRBV29-1 and TRBJ1-1, the CDR3 gives the full variable domain: SAVISQKPSRDICQRGTSLTIQCQVDSQVTMMFWYRQQPGQSLTLIATANQGSEATYESGFVIDKFPISRPNLTFSTLTVSNMSPEDSSIYLCSSERLVNTEAFFGQGTRLTVV.

The chain joins TRBV4-3 to TRBJ1-6; TCRdb returns TRBD1, unconfirmable since there is no DNA. CDR1 and CDR2 (germline): LGHNA, YSLEER. The CDR3 spans 16 residues. The CDR3 loop is CASSQATADNNSPLHF.

The chain couples TRBV4-3 to TRBJ2-1; TCRdb picks TRBD2, but there is no DNA to check that call. The CDR3 is 14 residues long. Looked up from germline, CDR1 is LGHNA and CDR2 is YSLEER. CDR3 in amino acids: CASSRLVRDNEQFF.

This chain connects TRBV18 to TRBJ1-2; there is no DNA to check the TCRdb D call of TRBD1. Germline V gene lookup returns CDR1 KGHSH and CDR2 LQKENI. The CDR3 is 14 residues long. The CDR3 sequence: CASSEGRSNYGYTF. Variable domain in full (rest from reference TRBV18 and TRBJ1-2): NAGVMQNPRHLVRRRGQEARLRCSPMKGHSHVYWYRQLPEEGLKFMVYLQKENIIDESGMPKERFSAEFPKEGPSILRIQQVVRGDSAAYFCASSEGRSNYGYTFGSGTRLTVV.

The chain carries TRBV12-3 or TRBV12-4 and TRBJ2-5; there is no DNA to check the TCRdb D call of TRBD2. This CDR3 region has 16 residues. The CDR3 reads CASSFPVRGGGETQYF.

The V gene is TRBV28, the J gene TRBJ2-6. The CDR3 runs 14 residues. Germline lookup yields CDR1 MDHEN and CDR2 SYDVKM. CDR3 loop: CASRSNSGANVLTF.

The CDR3 loop reads CSVEDPLPGQNEKLFF. V and J are TRBV29-1 and TRBJ1-4; TCRdb indicates TRBD1, and absent DNA this call remains unverified. The germline gives CDR1 SQVTM, CDR2 ANQGSEA. The CDR3 is made up of 16 amino acids.

This sequence joins TRBV7-9 and TRBJ2-7; TCRdb outputs TRBD2, but without DNA this stays unchecked. The CDR3 runs to 15 residues. Germline-derived CDR1 and CDR2 are SEHNR and FQNEAQ (reference sequence). The CDR3 reads CASSLLGPAGYEQYF.

This chain links TRBV11-2 with TRBJ2-1. Germline CDR1 SGHAT, CDR2 FQNNGV. The CDR3 is 12 amino acids. CDR3 amino acids: CASSLETVEQFF.

The gene calls are TRBV20-1 and TRBJ2-5; TCRdb returns TRBD2, unconfirmable since there is no DNA. The CDR3 runs 14 residues. Looked up from germline, CDR1 is DFQATT and CDR2 is SNEGSKA (reference sequence). The CDR3 reads CSAAKGLLQETQYF.

This chain links TRBV7-3 with TRBJ2-5; the TCRdb call, TRBD2, lacks DNA for checking. The CDR3 sequence is 15 residues long. Germline V gene sequence: CDR1 SGHTA, CDR2 FQGTGA. The CDR3 sequence: CASSLMGLDGETQYF.

The chain combines TRBV28 with TRBJ2-3. The CDR3 runs to 11 residues. Germline V gene data show CDR1 as MDHEN and CDR2 as SYDVKM. CDR3: CASSLRDTQYF.

This chain joins TRBV12-5 and TRBJ1-4. CDR1 LGHNT and CDR2 FRNRAP come from the germline V gene. The CDR3 is 15 amino acids. CDR3 region: CASGLVAGPDEKLFF.

The rearrangement links TRBV28 to TRBJ2-1; without DNA, the TCRdb call of TRBD2 cannot be checked. There are 13 residues in the CDR3. The germline V gene has CDR1 MDHEN and CDR2 SYDVKM. CDR3 amino acids: CASRSGYYNEQFF.

This rearrangement joins TRBV12-3 or TRBV12-4 to TRBJ1-1; lacking DNA, the TRBD1 call made by TCRdb goes unchecked. The CDR3 extends over 11 amino acids. The CDR3 sequence is CASSFAGKAFF.

This chain links TRBV9 with TRBJ2-3; without DNA, the TCRdb call of TRBD2 cannot be checked. The CDR3 sequence is 12 residues long. The germline V gene encodes CDR1 SGDLS and CDR2 YYNGEE. The CDR3 here is CASSTWGTRLYF.

The chain is built from TRBV6-2 or TRBV6-3 and TRBJ2-3; checking the TCRdb D call of TRBD1 is not possible without DNA. This CDR3 spans 20 amino acids. Germline lookup yields CDR1 MNHEY and CDR2 SVGEGT. The CDR3 here is CASSYHPPVSGLSSTDTQYF.

The gene calls are TRBV19 and TRBJ2-5; TCRdb picks TRBD1, but there is no DNA to check that call. This CDR3 is built from 14 residues. CDR1 is LNHDA and CDR2 is SQIVND in the germline V gene (reference sequence). CDR3 amino acids: CASSHRESQETQYF.

This rearrangement joins TRBV12-5 to TRBJ2-5; the TCRdb D gene call, TRBD1, has no DNA to confirm it. This CDR3 has 16 residues. Germline V gives CDR1 LGHNT, CDR2 FRNRAP. Here the CDR3 reads CASGFRTGGCQETQYF.

This chain links TRBV20-1 with TRBJ1-2; without DNA, the TCRdb call of TRBD1 cannot be checked. CDR3 size: 13 residues. In germline, CDR1 is DFQATT, CDR2 SNEGSKA (reference sequence). The CDR3 sequence is CSAAGQGNYGYTF.

The J gene is TRBJ2-3, the V gene TRBV6-1; the D call from TCRdb, TRBD2, cannot be confirmed without DNA. Germline V gene sequence: CDR1 MNHNS, CDR2 SASEGT. The CDR3 loop spans 16 amino acids. The CDR3 loop is CASGLGGGRSTDTQYF.

The V gene is TRBV6-2 or TRBV6-3, the J gene TRBJ2-5. CDR3 size: 11 residues. Germline V gene lookup returns CDR1 MNHEY and CDR2 SVGEGT. The CDR3 loop is CASSKMVTQYF.